The T cell receptor beta chain described here comes from a study of cytotoxic CD8 clonotypes in ibrutinib-treated CLL. As for the study in general: An average of about 250,000 productive templates and 80,000 to 95,000 productive rearrangements was obtained per sample. Findings and caveats of the study: Clonality rose at ibrutinib response and fell back toward baseline at progression.

A remark on this clone: Its antigen is unidentified.

Sequencing used immunoSEQ multiplex PCR; TCRdb keeps in-frame clones, though not all of them. This sample has some 120,000 clones, with 84% found just once. The CDR3 extends over 14 amino acids. Germline V gene lookup returns CDR1 MNHEY and CDR2 SVGAGI. Trimming took 6 bases from V and 4 from J; bases not matched to a gene: 7. Sequences were derived from PBMCs, sampled after 24 months of ibrutinib treatment. The sequence was collected from a human donor with chronic lymphocytic leukemia. The chain carries TRBV6-5 and TRBJ2-7; the match to TRBD1 covers 9 bases. Written as DNA, the CDR3 is TGTGCCAGCAGGTCGACAGGGGGTATGTACGAGCAGTACTTC. Translation: CASRSTGGMYEQYF.